This T cell receptor beta chain came from a study of T-cell reconstitution after alpha-beta-depleted transplantation in children. Findings of the study overall: Surviving recipient T cells and thymic progenitors underlay high day-60 TCRbeta diversity in some patients. In patients about two months after transplant, alpha-beta T cells reportedly arose from several hundred expanded graft clones. Most T-cell counts and diversity one year after the transplant came from T cells that were newly produced.

Unique molecular identifiers featured in how the TCRbeta library was prepared. TCRdb independently ran MiXCR on the PCR reads; one entry per CDR3 protein. Of hundreds of thousands of distinct CDR3 sequences in the sample, 13% were seen once. This clonotype was observed many times. Its target is unknown. The germline gives CDR1 SGHDT, CDR2 YYEEEE. Trimming at V came to 2 bases and at J to 1 base, leaving 8 bases not matched to a gene. The CDR3 has 19 amino acids. Specimen: PBMCs, collected before TCRalphabeta/CD19-depleted stem cell transplant. The chain employs TRBV5-6 and TRBJ2-4; 14 nucleotides agree with TRBD2. The sequence derives from a girl aged 2-10 years with congenital amegakaryocytic thrombocytopenia, due to receive a stem cell transplant. The CDR3 DNA reads TGTGCCAGCAGCTTATTGACTAGCGGGAGGGCCTTTGCCAAAAACATTCAGTACTTC. This codes for CASSLLTSGRAFAKNIQYF.